This entry is about one T cell receptor beta chain. Some clones are missing from TCRdb's copy, which holds only in-frame ones; the method was immunoSEQ multiplex PCR. The sample shows approximately 63,000 clones, 85% to 95% of them seen only once. Deletions cut 6 bases from V and 2 bases from J, with 18 bases between. The CDR3 spans 16 residues. Germline V gene data show CDR1 as SNHLY and CDR2 as FYNNEI. These data belong to a study of T cell changes during pregnancy in multiple sclerosis. This receptor was identified in a female donor in good health, enrolled as a control in a pregnancy study. J is TRBJ2-3 and V is TRBV2; a possible D gene is TRBD2 (5 bases). Here the sequenced sample was peripheral blood, taken in the third trimester of pregnancy. CDR3: CASRRSGEPTTDTQYF. CDR3 DNA: TGTGCCAGCAGACGGTCCGGGGAGCCCACCACAGATACGCAGTATTTT.